Presented here are 12 T cell receptor beta chains from one specimen sequenced in a study of blood T cell repertoires in COVID-19. Here immunoSEQ multiplex PCR was the method, and the copy in TCRdb shows in-frame clones only, minus some. The top ten hold just under 3% of the sample, which has roughly 140,000 clones, about 82% seen once. The sample taken for sequencing was peripheral blood. The receptors were gathered from a man over 45 with acute or convalescent COVID-19.

V usage is TRBV14 and J usage is TRBJ2-5; TRBD2 might be the D (5 bases). The CDR3 is 15 residues long. Trimming took 4 bases from V and 1 from J, leaving 13 bases between them. CDR1 and CDR2 from the germline V gene are SGHDN and FVKESK. This chain's CDR3 is CASSLLTGSQETQYF. DNA of the CDR3: TGTGCCAGCAGCCTTTTGACGGGAAGCCAAGAGACCCAGTACTTC.

The V call is TRBV7-8, the J call TRBJ1-2; TRBD1 matches 8 bases. The CDR3 loop spans 16 amino acids. Germline trimming cut 2 bases from V and 5 bases from J; bases unmatched to any gene: 10. Germline-derived CDR1 and CDR2 are SGHVS and FQNEAQ. CDR3 residues: CASSLSPQGGRYGYTF. CDR3 in DNA: TGTGCCAGCAGCTTATCCCCACAGGGGGGTAGGTATGGCTACACCTTC.

The rearrangement uses TRBV18 and TRBJ2-7; 9 nucleotides line up with TRBD1. The V segment lost 8 bases and the J segment 4 bases; nucleotides outside the gene matches: 15. This CDR3 contains 16 residues. Per germline, CDR1 KGHSH and CDR2 LQKENI. In nucleotides, the CDR3 is TGTGCCAGCATCGGAGGGGTCTCGGGACAGGGATACGAGCAGTACTTC. Its protein product is CASIGGVSGQGYEQYF.

The rearrangement links TRBV4-2 to TRBJ2-5; no clear D. Germline V lookup: CDR1 LGHNA, CDR2 YNFKEQ. Between the trimmed V and J ends, which lost 0 bases and 5 bases, there was a span of 7 bases. CDR3 length equals 13 residues. Here the CDR3 reads CASSQDVGETQYF. The CDR3 nucleotides are TGTGCCAGCAGCCAAGATGTCGGGGAGACCCAGTACTTC.

The J gene is TRBJ2-2, the V gene TRBV2, with TRBD1 matching over 7 bases. CDR1 is SNHLY, CDR2 FYNNEI, per germline. This CDR3 is 15 amino acids long. V was clipped by 8 bases and J by 6 bases; unmatched bases: 12. The CDR3 region has the DNA TGTGCCAGCCGGGCTAGACAGGGCCACGCCGGGGAGCTGTTTTTT. This encodes CASRARQGHAGELFF.

This chain connects TRBV5-1 to TRBJ1-1, with a weak D call TRBD1 (6 bases). Germline CDR1 and CDR2: SGHRS and YFSETQ. There are 13 residues in the CDR3. Trimming shortened V by 4 bases and J by 5 bases, and 12 bases separated the two germline ends. CDR3 sequence: CASSPGDLTEAFF. CDR3 DNA sequence: TGCGCCAGCAGCCCAGGGGATCTTACTGAAGCTTTCTTT.

The count of this clone is one. The gene calls are TRBV11-2 and TRBJ1-2; 9 nucleotides align to TRBD1. The length of the CDR3 is 15 residues. Germline V gene data show CDR1 as SGHAT and CDR2 as FQNNGV. V dropped 5 bases and J dropped 7; count of bases not matched to a gene: 11. The chain's CDR3 is CASSVMQTGGGGYTF. In DNA form, the CDR3 reads TGTGCCAGCAGCGTTATGCAGACAGGGGGTGGTGGCTACACCTTC. Complete variable domain (other parts from reference TRBV11-2 and TRBJ1-2): EAGVAQSPRYKIIEKRQSVAFWCNPISGHATLYWYQQILGQGPKLLIQFQNNGVVDDSQLPKDRFSAERLKGVDSTLKIQPAKLEDSAVYLCASSVMQTGGGGYTFGSGTRLTVV.

The V gene is TRBV19, the J gene TRBJ1-6, with TRBD1 identical over 11 bases. V lost 4 bases to trimming and J lost 10 bases; unmatched junction nucleotides: 6. From germline, CDR1 is LNHDA and CDR2 SQIVND (reference sequence). The CDR3 sequence is 15 residues long. DNA for the CDR3: TGTGCCAGTAGTACCCGGGACAGGGGGAGGTCACCCCTCCACTTT. Its protein is CASSTRDRGRSPLHF.

The V and J genes are TRBV19 and TRBJ2-2; 7 bases are shared with TRBD1. Germline V gives CDR1 LNHDA, CDR2 SQIVND (reference sequence). CDR3 length: 16 residues. The V and J ends lost 7 bases and 0 bases, in that order; junction bases with no gene match: 8. This CDR3 is CASTSSGTANTGELFF. CDR3 bases: TGTGCCAGTACCTCATCGGGGACAGCGAACACCGGGGAGCTGTTTTTT.

This chain links TRBV6-4 with TRBJ1-2, with D perhaps TRBD1 (6 bases). The CDR3 spans 14 residues. CDR1 is MRHNA, CDR2 SNTAGT, per germline. Trimming cost V 3 bases and J 3 bases, with 11 bases left between them. The CDR3 loop is CASSERGRDYGYTF. In DNA, the CDR3 is TGTGCCAGCAGTGAGAGGGGGAGGGACTATGGCTACACCTTC.

The chain has TRBV5-4 and TRBJ1-5, with D perhaps matching TRBD1 (5 bases). Per the germline V gene, CDR1 is SGHNT and CDR2 is YYREEE (reference sequence). The germline V and J ends were trimmed by 2 bases and 2 bases, with 11 bases remaining between them. The CDR3 runs 15 residues. CDR3 amino acids: CASSFRATGNQPQHF. In DNA form, the CDR3 reads TGTGCCAGCAGCTTCAGGGCAACGGGCAATCAGCCCCAGCATTTT.

This sequence joins TRBV9 and TRBJ2-2, with TRBD1 matching over 7 bases. Losses at the gene ends were 2 bases for V and 4 bases for J; bases not matched to a gene: 5. The CDR3 totals 15 residues. Per the germline V gene, CDR1 is SGDLS and CDR2 is YYNGEE. This CDR3 is CASSVQTGFTGELFF. DNA of the CDR3: TGTGCCAGCAGCGTCCAGACAGGGTTCACCGGGGAGCTGTTTTTT.